Described below is a single T cell receptor beta chain sequence and its context. The antigen is unknown. Given a much more abundant clone one base away, this may be a read error. This CDR3 is 13 amino acids long. From germline, CDR1 is MNHNS and CDR2 SASEGT. This record comes from a study of regulatory T cells in long-lasting Graves disease. Whole-study findings and limits: Patients with persistent disease shared roughly 3,000 public clonotypes, outpacing the roughly 1,000 shared by new patients. What was studied was peripheral blood only, and not thyroid tissue.

The time point denotes: persistent/refractory GD, antithyroid drugs over 5 years with positive TRAb. The authors made the TCR library using RNA they extracted from PBMCs. Combining iRepertoire HTBI primers with Arm-PCR of CDR3 regions, the authors built TCR beta libraries. MiXCR, applied by TCRdb to the multiplex PCR reads, yields one record per CDR3 protein. The sample has roughly 300,000 distinct CDR3 sequences, 20% seen once. The chain recombines TRBV6-1 with TRBJ2-7; the match to TRBD1 covers 9 bases. This TCR was recovered from a female donor with Graves disease. This sample comprised peripheral blood mononuclear cells (PBMCs), obtained when the disease was refractory, from a patient treated with antithyroid drugs. The CDR3 here is CASRGTGRYELYF. The CDR3 nucleotides read TGTGCCAGCAGAGGGACAGGGCGCTACGAGCTGTACTTC.